The entry below describes one TCR beta chain. The data stem from a study of blood T cell repertoires in COVID-19. Study-wide background: COVID-19 samples collected from the United States, Italy and Spain covered acute and convalescent phases.

V gave up 5 bases and J gave up 5 bases; unmatched junction bases: 5. The CDR3 consists of 14 residues. Looked up from germline, CDR1 is SNHLY and CDR2 is FYNNEI. Sequenced by immunoSEQ multiplex PCR; TCRdb stores in-frame clones only, minus some. Here the sample spans around 250,000 clones, around nine tenths being singletons. The chain links TRBV2 to TRBJ1-4; 7 nucleotides match TRBD1. The source of this sequence is a woman younger than 45 who had recovered from COVID-19. Sequencing used PBMCs or T cells enriched from blood (not recorded which). The CDR3 sequence: CASSRPGGNEKLFF. As DNA, the CDR3 is TGTGCCAGCAGTCGACCAGGGGGGAATGAAAAACTGTTTTTT.